Included here is one T cell receptor (beta chain) sequence, with context. Produced via immunoSEQ multiplex PCR; TCRdb's table is partial and in-frame only. The data contain 65,000 to 85,000 clones, 85% to 95% of them singletons. This CDR3 comprises 14 residues. Germline-derived CDR1 and CDR2 are MNHNS and SASEGT. The trim removed 6 bases at V and 7 bases at J, leaving 7 bases unmatched. These data belong to a study of T cell changes during pregnancy in multiple sclerosis. The source was CD4+ T cells from peripheral blood mononuclear cells, collected before pregnancy. J is TRBJ1-4 and V is TRBV6-1; 8 bases match TRBD1. This sequence originates from a female donor with multiple sclerosis, enrolled in a pregnancy study. CDR3 DNA: TGTGCCAGCAGCAGGACAGGGTTTGGTGAAAAACTGTTTTTT. Translating gives CASSRTGFGEKLFF.